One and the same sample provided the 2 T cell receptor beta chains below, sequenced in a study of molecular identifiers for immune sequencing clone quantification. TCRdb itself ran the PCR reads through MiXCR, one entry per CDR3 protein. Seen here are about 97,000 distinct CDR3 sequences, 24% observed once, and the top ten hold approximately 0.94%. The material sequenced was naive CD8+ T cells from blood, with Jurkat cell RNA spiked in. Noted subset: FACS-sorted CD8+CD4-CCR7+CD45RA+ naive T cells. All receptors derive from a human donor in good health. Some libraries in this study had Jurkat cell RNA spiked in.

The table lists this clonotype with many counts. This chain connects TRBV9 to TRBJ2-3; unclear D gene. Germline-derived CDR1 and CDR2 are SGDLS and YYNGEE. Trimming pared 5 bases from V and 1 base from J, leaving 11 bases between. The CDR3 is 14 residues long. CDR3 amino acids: CASSKTGGTDTQYF. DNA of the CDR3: TGTGCCAGCAGTAAAACGGGCGGCACAGATACGCAGTATTTT.

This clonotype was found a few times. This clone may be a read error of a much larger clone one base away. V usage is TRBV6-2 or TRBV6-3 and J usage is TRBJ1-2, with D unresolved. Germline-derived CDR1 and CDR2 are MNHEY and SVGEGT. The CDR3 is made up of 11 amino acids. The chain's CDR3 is CSTGSNYGYTF. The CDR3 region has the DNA TGTTCCACTGGGTCCAACTATGGCTACACCTTC.